This T cell receptor beta chain comes out of a study of blood T cells in healthy people across ages (dated by TCRdb to the mid-2010s). In terms of the full investigation: Template switching captured roughly one uniquely barcoded TCR beta cDNA molecule per two T cells in model experiments. The study analyzed two additional independent replicas of 1 million unique cDNA reads from the same blood draw for two donors, one aged 18 to 29 and one aged 80 or older. The study measured age-related changes in TCR beta repertoire diversity using deep sequencing normalized with unique cDNA molecular identifiers. The donors were divided into four age groups: young (average approximately 15 years), middle-aged (around 41), aged (approximately 64) and long-lived (around 87). To avoid experimental bias, donors of different ages were spread randomly across the sequencing lanes.

Systemically healthy Caucasian individuals from Russia, over 30 in total and aged about 6 to 100 years, were included as donors. About 9.1 milliliters of peripheral blood were collected from each donor into EDTA-treated Vacutainer tubes. Ficoll-Paque density-gradient centrifugation was used to isolate PBMCs, with at least 6.5 million per sample. Trizol reagent was used to extract total RNA from the PBMCs, yielding at least 5.5 micrograms per sample. For every donor, an aliquot of PBMCs went through flow cytometry to measure the percentages of naive CD45RAhigh/CD27high T cells. The CDR3 measures 14 amino acids from cysteine to phenylalanine. The kept DNA is CDR3 alone, 42 bases in frame from the first base. Looking up the germline V gene yields CDR1 MDHEN and CDR2 SYDVKM. Results the study describes overall, beyond this receptor: Because profiling used bulk unsorted PBMCs, naive and antigen-experienced compartments could not be compared conclusively. Estimates of total diversity based on one million sequenced T cells were regarded as lower bounds and as underestimates. As age increased, observed TCR beta diversity per million T cells dropped in a roughly linear way, and a significant reduction was already evident by age approximately 40. Because the CMV infection status of the donors was unknown, age-related changes in expanded clonotypes may potentially have been confounded. The percentage of naive T cells measured by flow cytometry correlated strongly with observed TCR beta diversity. The long-lived group showed more naive CD4+ T cells, fewer expanded clones and increased TCR diversity than the aged group, suggesting age selection.

The library was obtained by 5' RACE. The second PCR ran for roughly 7 to 12 cycles and used a J-beta primer mix along with a sample-barcoded 5' primer. A unique molecular identifier was introduced onto each TCR beta cDNA molecule by a template-switch 5' adaptor carrying 12 random nucleotides. Each sample yielded at least 3 million CDR3-containing paired-end reads. First-strand cDNA was synthesized from all RNA with the Mint cDNA synthesis kit, primed by a TRBC-specific oligonucleotide. After uracil-DNA glycosylase treatment, a first 18-cycle PCR used universal primers M1SS and BC2_uni_R on all cDNA. Processing in the source paper ran as follows. Each sample was normalized by randomly selecting 1 million high-quality reads, each carrying a distinct molecular identifier. Reads with shared molecular identifiers were discarded instead of being binned into consensus sequences. MiTCR, run with a Q25 quality threshold and the strictest error-elimination algorithm, handled CDR3 identification, clonotype clustering and error correction. Lower-bound total TCR beta diversity was estimated with a nonparametric unseen species model using Euler transformation. TCRdb reworked the public reads: Q25 trimming with fastp, MiXCR clone assembly, productive beta chains retained. Merged by CDR3 protein, the rows form single entries marked with the most common genes and DNA. TCRdb assigned the V and J calls; the authors' analysis was not used. The sample profile shows 1.8 million or so distinct CDR3 sequences; more than 35% of them were found once. 23% of the sample is taken by the ten largest.

About this clonotype: Which antigen it targets is not known. Mismatch with germline at one junction end may stem from a read error.

The specimen sequenced was blood. This TCR derives from a human donor in good health. The chain is assembled from TRBV28 and TRBJ2-3, with TRBD2 tentatively as D gene (5 bases match). CDR3 sequence: CANSITRRLDTQYF. The sequence in DNA is TGTGCCAACAGTATAACCCGGAGGTTGGATACGCAGTATTTT.